These 12 T cell receptor beta chains originate from one sample sequenced in a study of shared clonotypes between healthy human individuals. Clones were read by immunoSEQ multiplex PCR, and TCRdb kept only the in-frame ones, dropping some. The table records roughly 2 million clones, 90% to 97% of them present only once. Specimen: naive CD4+ T cells sorted from blood. Subset reported: CD45RA+ positively selected. The receptors derive from a man aged 18-30 years in good health.

The DNA for the CDR3 is TGTGCCAGTAGGGGGCCCGCTAACTATGGCTACACCTTC. Translated, it gives CASRGPANYGYTF. The chain joins TRBV19 to TRBJ1-2; D is perhaps TRBD1 (5 bases). Trimming removed 6 bases at V and 0 bases at J, with 8 bases between. The CDR3 loop spans 13 amino acids. Germline CDR1 is LNHDA and CDR2 is SQIVND (reference sequence).

The genes are TRBV30 and TRBJ1-4; 8 positions agree with TRBD1. V trimming: 5 bases; J trimming: 7 bases; junction bases outside the gene matches: 6. The CDR3 sequence is 13 residues long. The germline V gene encodes CDR1 GTSNPN and CDR2 SVGIG (reference sequence). The CDR3 is CAWQQGGGEKLFF. The CDR3 nucleotides are TGTGCCTGGCAACAGGGGGGAGGTGAAAAACTGTTTTTT.

The chain combines TRBV5-1 with TRBJ2-3, with D possibly TRBD2 on 5 matching bases. The length of the CDR3 is 14 residues. Per the germline V gene, CDR1 is SGHRS and CDR2 is YFSETQ. Trimming cost V 0 bases and J 5 bases, with 10 bases left between them. This CDR3 reads CASSLGGSQDTQYF. CDR3 DNA: TGCGCCAGCAGCTTGGGAGGGAGTCAAGATACGCAGTATTTT.

The CDR3: CASSFTTVNTEAFF. In nucleotides, the CDR3 is TGTGCCAGCAGCTTCACGACAGTGAACACTGAAGCTTTCTTT. The chain is built from TRBV7-2 and TRBJ1-1; a possible D gene is TRBD1 (5 bases). V gave up 3 bases and J gave up 0 bases, with 8 bases separating them. The CDR3 runs to 14 residues. Germline lookup yields CDR1 SGHTA and CDR2 FQGNSA.

The V call is TRBV7-9, the J call TRBJ2-7, with D perhaps being TRBD1 or TRBD2 (5 bases each). Germline CDR1 and CDR2: SEHNR and FQNEAQ (reference sequence). The CDR3 runs 14 residues. Trimming shortened V by 6 bases and J by 5 bases, and 17 bases separated the two germline ends. The CDR3, as DNA: TGTGCCAGCAGTTCCACTCGGGACGAGGACGAGCAGTACTTC. Its protein is CASSSTRDEDEQYF.

This sequence joins TRBV10-3 and TRBJ2-3; 9 positions agree with TRBD2. Germline CDR1 is ENHRY and CDR2 is SYGVKD. The CDR3 runs to 16 residues. Unmatched junction bases numbered 9, after V lost 3 bases and J lost 5 bases. CDR3 in amino acids: CAISEGGGAGGDTQYF. CDR3 sequence (DNA): TGTGCCATCAGTGAAGGCGGGGGGGCCGGAGGAGATACGCAGTATTTT.

This clone was seen just once. The rearrangement uses TRBV6-5 and TRBJ1-6; 10 bases are a match to TRBD1. CDR3 length equals 15 residues. Germline V gene data show CDR1 as MNHEY and CDR2 as SVGAGI. The V gene end was trimmed by 4 bases and the J gene end by 10 bases; junction bases not matched to a gene: 7. CDR3 loop: CASSSATGGESPLHF. CDR3 sequence (DNA): TGTGCCAGCAGTTCGGCGACAGGGGGCGAATCACCCCTCCACTTT.

The chain recombines TRBV5-1 with TRBJ2-5; 9 bases agree with TRBD2. Germline CDR1 and CDR2: SGHRS and YFSETQ. V dropped 7 bases and J dropped 5; count of bases not matched to a gene: 6. There are 13 residues in the CDR3. CDR3 DNA sequence: TGCGCCAGCGCGCTAGCGGGGCGCGAGACCCAGTACTTC. It encodes CASALAGRETQYF.

The rearrangement links TRBV6-5 to TRBJ2-7; the match to TRBD1 covers 7 bases. V shed 0 bases and J 0 bases; nucleotides not matched to a gene: 5. The CDR3 has 16 amino acids. Germline CDR1 is MNHEY and CDR2 is SVGAGI. For the CDR3, the DNA is TGTGCCAGCAGTTACTCGAAACAGGGGTTCTCCTACGAGCAGTACTTC. It encodes CASSYSKQGFSYEQYF.

This chain uses TRBV21-1 with TRBJ1-5; no DNA check was done on the table's D call, TRBD1. TRBV21-1 is labeled a pseudogene. The CDR3 spans 16 residues. The CDR3: CASSKVSDRRRQPQHF. CDR3 DNA: TGTGCCAGCAGCAAAGTTTCGGACAGGAGGCGTCAGCCCCAGCATTTT.

V gene TRBV27 combines with J gene TRBJ2-7; the D gene is possibly TRBD2 (6 bases). This CDR3 spans 14 amino acids. Trimming left V 3 bases short and J 6 bases short, with 15 bases between. Germline V gene sequence: CDR1 MNHEY, CDR2 SMNVEV (reference sequence). For the CDR3, the DNA is TGTGCCAGCAGTTTGGGGGGTGGGCTTGGCGAGCAGTACTTC. Its protein product is CASSLGGGLGEQYF.

J is TRBJ2-2 and V is TRBV5-1, with 10 bases matching TRBD1. The J segment lost 0 bases and the V segment lost 4 bases, leaving 12 bases of the junction unmatched. Germline-derived CDR1 and CDR2 are SGHRS and YFSETQ. There are 19 residues in the CDR3. Written as DNA, the CDR3 is TGCGCCAGCAGCCTGGCCGGGACAGGGGCTTTCCCGAACACCGGGGAGCTGTTTTTT. This translates into CASSLAGTGAFPNTGELFF.